The 10 T cell receptor beta chains given below trace back to one sample, sequenced in a study of cytomegalovirus exposure and HLA in healthy donors. Amplification used 60 Vbeta primers and 13 Jbeta primers. Produced via immunoSEQ multiplex PCR; TCRdb's table is partial and in-frame only. Here the sample spans about 150,000 clones, 75% being singletons. Sequencing used PBMCs. These receptors were taken from a young man in good health and CMV-seronegative.

This clone was counted only a few times. The chain is built from TRBV19 and TRBJ2-3, with 8 nucleotides matching TRBD1. Trimming removed 5 bases from V and 6 bases from J; junction bases left unmatched: 10. This CDR3 is 15 amino acids long. CDR1 and CDR2 (germline): LNHDA, SQIVND (reference sequence). The CDR3 nucleotides read TGTGCCAGTAGTCGTAGGACAGGGAGTGTGGATACGCAGTATTTT. This translates into CASSRRTGSVDTQYF.

This chain links TRBV7-6 with TRBJ2-3, with 8 nucleotides matching TRBD1. The CDR3 is 14 residues long. The V gene's germline CDR1 is SGHVS and CDR2 FNYEAQ. V was clipped by 6 bases and J by 5 bases; unmatched bases: 7. The chain's CDR3 is CASRLGQGGDTQYF. In nucleotides, the CDR3 is TGTGCCAGCAGGCTTGGACAGGGAGGAGATACGCAGTATTTT.

V and J are TRBV10-2 and TRBJ2-2; TRBD2 matches at 14 bases. The CDR3 consists of 16 residues. Looked up from germline, CDR1 is WSHSY and CDR2 is SAAADI. V lost 9 bases, J lost 5 bases, and 8 bases stayed unmatched. The CDR3 loop is CASMGLAGVGTGELFF. The CDR3 DNA reads TGCGCCAGTATGGGACTAGCGGGAGTGGGGACCGGGGAGCTGTTTTTT.

The chain couples TRBV29-1 to TRBJ2-3; 7 bases are shared with TRBD2. Germline V CDR1 and CDR2: SQVTM, ANQGSEA. V lost 5 bases to trimming and J lost 3 bases; unmatched junction nucleotides: 5. This CDR3 is 13 amino acids long. The CDR3 reads CSVHGGGTDTQYF. CDR3 sequence (DNA): TGCAGCGTTCACGGCGGGGGTACAGATACGCAGTATTTT.

The chain recombines TRBV6-1 with TRBJ2-1, with 8 bases fitting TRBD2. CDR3 length equals 15 residues. Germline assignment: CDR1 MNHNS and CDR2 SASEGT. V shed 9 bases and J 0 bases; nucleotides not matched to a gene: 7. In DNA form, the CDR3 reads TGTGCCAGTACTAGCGGCCCGAGCTCCTACAATGAGCAGTTCTTC. Encoded protein: CASTSGPSSYNEQFF.

The V call is TRBV11-2, the J call TRBJ2-7, with TRBD1 matching over 9 bases. This CDR3 spans 15 amino acids. Germline V lookup: CDR1 SGHAT, CDR2 FQNNGV. J lost 6 bases, V lost 3 bases, and 9 bases had no gene match. The CDR3 DNA sequence: TGTGCCAGCAGCTTTTTGATTGGGGACAGGGCCGAGCAGTACTTC. Its translation: CASSFLIGDRAEQYF. The whole variable domain, filled in from reference TRBV11-2 and TRBJ2-7, reads EAGVAQSPRYKIIEKRQSVAFWCNPISGHATLYWYQQILGQGPKLLIQFQNNGVVDDSQLPKDRFSAERLKGVDSTLKIQPAKLEDSAVYLCASSFLIGDRAEQYFGPGTRLTVT.

This clone was detected ten times or more. The chain has TRBV29-1 and TRBJ1-1; TRBD1 agrees at 9 bases. V shed 3 bases, J shed 4 bases, and the junction held 3 bases outside the gene matches. Germline V CDR1 and CDR2: SQVTM, ANQGSEA. The CDR3 length is 13 residues. CDR3 sequence: CSVDTGGFTEAFF. The DNA for the CDR3 is TGCAGCGTTGATACAGGGGGCTTCACTGAAGCTTTCTTT.

Details on this clone: An end of the junction differs from the germline gene, which may be a read error. The chain uses TRBV9 and TRBJ2-4, with D tentatively TRBD1 (6 bases). CDR3 length: 17 amino acids. Germline CDR1 SGDLS, CDR2 YYNGEE. The CDR3: CASSVATGQLAKNSQYF. The CDR3 bases are TGTGCCAGCAGCGTAGCTACAGGGCAGCTAGCCAAAAACAGTCAGTACTTC.

Written as DNA, the CDR3 is TGTGCCAGCAGTTTACAGGGGGACACAGATACGCAGTATTTT. It specifies CASSLQGDTDTQYF. This sequence joins TRBV27 and TRBJ2-3; the match to TRBD1 covers 7 bases. CDR1 and CDR2 from the germline V gene are MNHEY and SMNVEV (reference sequence). CDR3 length: 14 residues. Trimming cost V 2 bases and J 2 bases; bases outside gene matches: 1.

The DNA for the CDR3 is TGTGCCAGTAGTCCCCAAGTAGGGGGCTTGTTCAATGAGCAGTTCTTC. As protein: CASSPQVGGLFNEQFF. V gene TRBV19 combines with J gene TRBJ2-1; 7 nucleotides align to TRBD1. The V gene's germline CDR1 is LNHDA and CDR2 SQIVND (reference sequence). The length of the CDR3 is 16 residues. V shed 5 bases, J shed 6 bases, and the junction held 13 bases outside the gene matches.